These 7 T cell receptor beta chains were sequenced from one sample in a study of blood T cells in healthy people across ages. The second PCR ran 7 to 11 cycles with a sample-barcoded 5' primer and J-beta primers. TCRdb analysed the 5' RACE reads with MiXCR anew, one entry per CDR3 protein. This sample yields around 1.7 million distinct CDR3 sequences, of which roughly 27% are seen a single time; roughly 8% belongs to the top ten. Sequencing was done on a sample of blood. Receptors were obtained from a woman in her 30s in good health.

About this clonotype itself: Relative to the germline gene, one junction end is altered; a read error may explain this. The chain is built from TRBV7-2 and TRBJ1-2; TRBD1 aligns across 10 bases. Looked up from germline, CDR1 is SGHTA and CDR2 is FQGNSA. The CDR3 length is 14 residues. CDR3 sequence (DNA): TGTGCCAGCAGCCCCAGTCGAGAGACAGGGGGCGCTTCCTTC. Translating gives CASSPSRETGGASF.

CDR3 protein: CASRRATNTEAFF. The CDR3 coding sequence is TGTGCCAGCCGGAGGGCGACGAACACTGAAGCTTTCTTT. V usage is TRBV6-5 and J usage is TRBJ1-1; D not resolved. This CDR3 comprises 13 residues. V was clipped by 8 bases and J by 1 base, with 11 bases between them. The germline V gene encodes CDR1 MNHEY and CDR2 SVGAGI.

The chain is built from TRBV5-1 and TRBJ2-1; D is perhaps TRBD1 or TRBD2 (6 bases each). The CDR3 has 17 residues. Germline V lookup: CDR1 SGHRS, CDR2 YFSETQ. V lost 4 bases, J lost 6 bases, and 23 bases lay in between. The CDR3 region is CASSRGTLGASCNEQFF. For the CDR3, the DNA is TGCGCCAGCAGCCGGGGGACCCTGGGGGCCAGTTGCAATGAGCAGTTCTTC.

The rearrangement links TRBV9 to TRBJ2-4; D might be TRBD1 (8 bases). The J call could be wrong; TRBJ2-5 is a better fit for the DNA end. This CDR3 is 16 amino acids long. CDR1 SGDLS and CDR2 YYNGEE come from the germline V gene. CDR3 amino acids: CASSKRTGRVEETQYF. As DNA, the CDR3 is TGTGCCAGCAGCAAACGGACAGGGAGGGTCGAGGAGACCCAGTACTTC.

This clonotype was seen at least ten times. The CDR3 DNA follows: TGTGCCAGCAGCGTAGGCCCAAATCAGCCCCAGCATTTT. The encoded protein is CASSVGPNQPQHF. The V gene is TRBV9, the J gene TRBJ1-5; no firm D call. The V end was cut by 0 bases, the J end by 4 bases, with 5 bases between. The CDR3 sequence is 13 residues long. The germline gives CDR1 SGDLS, CDR2 YYNGEE.

The genes are TRBV7-2 and TRBJ1-1; 7 positions match TRBD1. CDR1 and CDR2 from the germline V gene are SGHTA and FQGNSA. The CDR3 totals 12 residues. V dropped 11 bases and J dropped 8; count of bases not matched to a gene: 11. The CDR3 coding sequence is TGTGCCGGTGGGACAGAGCGGTCGGAAGCTTTCTTT. Translated, it gives CAGGTERSEAFF.

This clonotype showed up just a few times. The genes are TRBV6-2 or TRBV6-3 and TRBJ2-2, with D hard to call. CDR3 length: 14 amino acids. The V gene's germline CDR1 is MNHEY and CDR2 SVGEGT. Trimming shortened V by 2 bases and J by 3 bases, and 7 bases separated the two germline ends. In DNA form, the CDR3 reads TGTGCCAGCAGTTACAGCACCTACACCGGGGAGCTGTTTTTT. Its protein product is CASSYSTYTGELFF.